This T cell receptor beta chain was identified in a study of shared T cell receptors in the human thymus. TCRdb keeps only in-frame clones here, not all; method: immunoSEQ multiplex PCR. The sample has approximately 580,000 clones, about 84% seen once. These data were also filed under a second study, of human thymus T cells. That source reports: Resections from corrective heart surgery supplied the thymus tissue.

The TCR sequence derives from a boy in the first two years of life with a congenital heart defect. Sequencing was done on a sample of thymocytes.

The CDR3 DNA reads as TGTGCCACCAGCAGAGATGAAAGGGGGCCCAATCAGCCCCAGCATTTT. Its translation: CATSRDERGPNQPQHF. The V gene is TRBV15, the J gene TRBJ1-5, with 7 nucleotides matching TRBD1. V lost 0 bases and J lost 3; bases outside the gene matches: 5. The CDR3 contains 16 residues. In germline, CDR1 is LNHNV, CDR2 YYDKDF (reference sequence).